This is a list of T cell receptor beta chains from one sample in a study of blood T cell repertoires in COVID-19. The assay was immunoSEQ multiplex PCR, and TCRdb's table has in-frame clones only and misses some. Of 250,000 to 350,000 clones listed, approximately 83% are singletons. The sequenced material came from peripheral blood. The source of these receptors is a woman aged 25 to 45 who had recovered from COVID-19. Each CDR3 is given with its conserved first and last residue. A D gene is named only where the DNA matches it firmly. The size of a clone is reported for some rows only, either as once, few or many, or as a class for expanded clones.

size,D,V,J,CDR3,DNA
-,-,TRBV10-1,TRBJ2-5,CASSESLTGQETQYF,TGCGCCAGCAGTGAGTCGCTAACAGGGCAAGAGACCCAGTACTTC
-,TRBD2,TRBV4-3,TRBJ2-4,CASSRWGRGTLKNIQYF,TGCGCCAGCAGCCGGTGGGGGAGGGGAACCTTGAAAAACATTCAGTACTTC
-,-,TRBV10-2,TRBJ1-1,CASSEYIGWKGMNTEAFF,TGCGCCAGCAGTGAGTATATTGGGTGGAAGGGGATGAACACTGAAGCTTTCTTT
-,TRBD1,TRBV5-1,TRBJ2-7,CASRPGTGGEQYF,TGCGCCAGCAGACCCGGGACAGGGGGGGAGCAGTACTTC
-,-,TRBV5-4,TRBJ2-5,CASSPPGLQETQYF,TGTGCCAGCAGCCCTCCGGGACTGCAAGAGACCCAGTACTTC
-,-,TRBV29-1,TRBJ2-1,CSVTQGEQFF,TGCAGCGTGACCCAGGGGGAGCAGTTCTTC
once,-,TRBV2,TRBJ1-5,CASSEGLGTYQPQHF,TGTGCCAGCAGTGAAGGGCTAGGGACTTATCAGCCCCAGCATTTT
-,-,TRBV7-9,TRBJ2-3,CASSLLVAGTDTQYF,TGTGCCAGCAGCTTATTGGTAGCGGGCACAGATACGCAGTATTTT
-,TRBD1,TRBV28,TRBJ2-7,CASRTAGTGAHEQYF,TGTGCCAGCAGAACAGCCGGGACAGGGGCCCACGAGCAGTACTTC
-,-,TRBV2,TRBJ2-2,CASKSQFPGELFF,TGTGCCAGCAAAAGTCAGTTTCCCGGGGAGCTGTTTTTT
-,-,TRBV27,TRBJ1-6,CASSYREGAPLHF,TGTGCCAGCAGTTACAGGGAAGGGGCACCCCTCCACTTT